This T cell receptor beta chain was identified during a study of blood T cell repertoires in COVID-19. Study information: The United States, Italy and Spain provided the acute and convalescent COVID-19 samples. Sample material is recorded as cDNA or gDNA derived from T cells, B-cell-depleted T cells, or PBMCs.

This CDR3 has 12 amino acids. Trimming cost V 4 bases and J 7 bases; bases outside gene matches: 3. In germline, CDR1 is SGHTA, CDR2 FQGNSA. In the original workflow: By means of reference gene primer amplification, nucleated cell counts were estimated. The assay was immunoSEQ multiplex PCR, and TCRdb's table has in-frame clones only and misses some. The V and J calls and the clone size are those of that table, but D and trimming were determined from the DNA. Of about 200,000 clones in the sample, approximately 90% were seen once. J is TRBJ1-2 and V is TRBV7-2; 7 bases agree with TRBD1. The sample taken for sequencing was peripheral blood. This receptor was obtained from a man aged 60 to 75 who had recovered from COVID-19. The chain's CDR3 is CASSSGQRGYTF. The DNA for the CDR3 is TGTGCCAGCAGCTCGGGACAGCGTGGCTACACCTTC.